Included here is one T cell receptor (beta chain) sequence, with context. Germline V lookup: CDR1 DFQATT, CDR2 SNEGSKA (reference sequence). This CDR3 has 13 residues. The source of the sample is a study of monozygotic twins with inflammatory bowel disease. TCRdb reprocessed the 5' RACE reads, with one entry per CDR3 protein and no DNA. The specimen's table records about 330,000 distinct CDR3 sequences. The sample was blood. This rearrangement joins TRBV20-1 to TRBJ2-3; TCRdb lists TRBD1, though no DNA is available to test this call. This clonotype originated in a human donor with ulcerative colitis or Crohn's disease, or a healthy co-twin of an affected twin (not recorded which). CDR3 protein: CSGRKGSTDTQYF.